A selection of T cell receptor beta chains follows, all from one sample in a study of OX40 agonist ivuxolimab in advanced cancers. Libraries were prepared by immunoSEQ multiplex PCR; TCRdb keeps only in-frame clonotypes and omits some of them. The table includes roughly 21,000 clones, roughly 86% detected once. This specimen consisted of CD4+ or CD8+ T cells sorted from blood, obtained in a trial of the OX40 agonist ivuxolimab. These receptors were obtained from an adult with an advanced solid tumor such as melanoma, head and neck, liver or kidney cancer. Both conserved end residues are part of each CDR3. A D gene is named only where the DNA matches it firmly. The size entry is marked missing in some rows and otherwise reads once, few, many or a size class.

TGTGCCAGCAGTGACTCGGGGACGGGGCATGGCTACACCTTC	CASSDSGTGHGYTF	.	TRBV6-4	TRBJ1-2	.
TGTGCCAGTAGCCCCGGGGGGGACGGCTACGAGCAGTACTTC	CASSPGGDGYEQYF	TRBD2	TRBV19	TRBJ2-7	.
TGTGCCAGCAGCCCGGGACTAGACTACAATGAGCAGTTCTTC	CASSPGLDYNEQFF	TRBD2	TRBV6-5	TRBJ2-1	.
TGTGCCAGCAGTTATACGGGGATGAGCACAGATACGCAGTATTTT	CASSYTGMSTDTQYF	.	TRBV6-6	TRBJ2-3	once
TGTGCCAGCAGTTTGGACAGCCCCTACGAGCAGTACTTC	CASSLDSPYEQYF	.	TRBV28	TRBJ2-7	.
TGTGCCAGCAGCGAACCTTCCCAAGAGACCCAGTACTTC	CASSEPSQETQYF	.	TRBV7-8	TRBJ2-5	.
TGTGCCAGCATAGGCGGGAATGAGCAGTTCTTC	CASIGGNEQFF	.	TRBV27	TRBJ2-1	.
TGTGCCAGCAGTACCCCGGGACAGGGGACCTACGAGCAGTACTTC	CASSTPGQGTYEQYF	TRBD1	TRBV25-1	TRBJ2-7	.
TGTGCCTGGAGTCGGGTGGTACTCGGCACTGAAGCTTTCTTT	CAWSRVVLGTEAFF	.	TRBV30	TRBJ1-1	.
TGTGCCAGCAGTTTCCTCCAGGGCCCCGACCCTGAAGCTTTCTTT	CASSFLQGPDPEAFF	.	TRBV27	TRBJ1-1	.
TGTGCCAGCAGCTTGGTGATCGGCAGGGGGTACGAGCAGTACTTC	CASSLVIGRGYEQYF	TRBD1	TRBV5-5	TRBJ2-7	.
TGTGCCAGCAGCTCACCGGGACAGGGGGCGAATGAGCAGTTCTTC	CASSSPGQGANEQFF	TRBD1	TRBV5-4	TRBJ2-1	.
TGCAGCGTCCCACTTACAGTAAACTATGGCTACACCTTC	CSVPLTVNYGYTF	.	TRBV29-1	TRBJ1-2	.
TGCGCCAGCAGCCCGAGGGGGCTATCTGGAAACACCATATATTTT	CASSPRGLSGNTIYF	TRBD1	TRBV5-1	TRBJ1-3	.
TGTGTCAGAAGCTTAGGGTTTTATGGCTACACCTTC	CVRSLGFYGYTF	.	TRBV7-5	TRBJ1-2	.
TGTGCCAGCAGTTCGACAGGGTCCACTGAAGCTTTCTTT	CASSSTGSTEAFF	TRBD1	TRBV28	TRBJ1-1	.
TGTGCCAGCAGCGTAGATTCGTCATTGACCTACGAGCAGTACTTC	CASSVDSSLTYEQYF	.	TRBV9	TRBJ2-7	few
TGTGCCAGCAGCAACAGACTAGCGGACCAAGAGACCCAGTACTTC	CASSNRLADQETQYF	TRBD2	TRBV7-8	TRBJ2-5	few
TGTGCCAGCAGTTACTTTGGGGAGCCCTACAATGAGCAGTTCTTC	CASSYFGEPYNEQFF	.	TRBV6-5	TRBJ2-1	.
TGTGCCAGCAGCCGCCTCGGCACCGGGGAGCTGTTTTTT	CASSRLGTGELFF	.	TRBV7-2	TRBJ2-2	few
TGCGCCAGCAGCCAAGCTCCGGCGGACTATGGCTACACCTTC	CASSQAPADYGYTF	.	TRBV4-3	TRBJ1-2	.
TGTGCCAGCAGCTTAAGCACGGTGGCTTGGTATGGCTACACCTTC	CASSLSTVAWYGYTF	.	TRBV7-9	TRBJ1-2	.
TGTGCCAGCAGCTATAATCCCGGGAGCAATCAGCCCCAGCATTTT	CASSYNPGSNQPQHF	.	TRBV14	TRBJ1-5	.
TGTGCCAGCAGCGTTGGACTAGCGGATACGCAGTATTTT	CASSVGLADTQYF	TRBD2	TRBV5-6	TRBJ2-3	.
TGTGCCAGCAGCTTAGGCCCAGCGGGGGGGGGAAATGAGCAGTTCTTC	CASSLGPAGGGNEQFF	TRBD2	TRBV7-6	TRBJ2-1	.
TGTGCCAGCAGTTATGACAGCCCTGAACTACTCAATCAGCCCCAGCATTTT	CASSYDSPELLNQPQHF	.	TRBV28	TRBJ1-5	.
TGTGCCAGTAGTTCGCACTCCCCGGGGACAGGGGGATGGTCCTACGAGCAGTACTTC	CASSSHSPGTGGWSYEQYF	TRBD1	TRBV19	TRBJ2-7	.
TGTGCCAGTAGCTTAACCGGGACAGGGGGGACCGGGGAGCTGTTTTTT	CASSLTGTGGTGELFF	TRBD1	TRBV19	TRBJ2-2	.
TGTGCCAGCAGTGAAGGAAGGGTTTACTATGGCTACACCTTC	CASSEGRVYYGYTF	.	TRBV6-1	TRBJ1-2	.
TGTGCCAGTAGTATAGTCTTGGGAGGGGACTACAATGAGCAGTTCTTC	CASSIVLGGDYNEQFF	TRBD2	TRBV19	TRBJ2-1	.
TGTGCTAGTTTCGGACACGTGAACACCGGGGAGCTGTTTTTT	CASFGHVNTGELFF	.	TRBV12-5	TRBJ2-2	.
TGTGCCAGCAGCGCCCCGGGACAGGGCATGTCACCCCTCCACTTT	CASSAPGQGMSPLHF	TRBD1	TRBV9	TRBJ1-6	few
TGTGCCAGCAGCTTAGGGACCGGGGAGCTGTTTTTT	CASSLGTGELFF	.	TRBV7-3	TRBJ2-2	.
TGTGCCAGCAGCTCCGACACCGGGGAGCTGTTTTTT	CASSSDTGELFF	.	TRBV7-6	TRBJ2-2	.
TGTGCCAGTAGTATCGTCTACGAGAACACTGAAGCTTTCTTT	CASSIVYENTEAFF	.	TRBV19	TRBJ1-1	.